This TCR beta chain was found in a study of blood T cells in healthy people across ages. Through a sample-barcoded 5' primer and a J-beta primer mix, a second PCR was run for roughly 6 to 12 cycles. A 12-random-nucleotide template-switch adaptor tagged each cDNA molecule. TCRdb redid the calling of the 5' RACE reads with MiXCR, one entry per CDR3 protein. The sample has about 640,000 distinct CDR3 sequences; under 65% are singletons. The sequencing sample was made of blood. The sequence derives from a man aged 55 to 70 in good health.

CDR3 coding DNA: TGTGCCAGCAGTGAGGGCCGCTCTGGGGCCAACGTCCTGACTTTC. Its protein is CASSEGRSGANVLTF. This chain links TRBV2 with TRBJ2-6; D uncertain. CDR3 size: 15 residues. Deletions cut 3 bases from V and 0 bases from J, with 6 bases between. Germline V gene sequence: CDR1 SNHLY, CDR2 FYNNEI.